The clone carrying this T cell receptor beta chain was detected only a few times. The V end lost 2 bases, the J end lost 1 base, and 9 bases lay between the germline ends. The CDR3 contains 13 residues. Germline V gene sequence: CDR1 SQVTM, CDR2 ANQGSEA. This sample was taken from a study of T cell repertoires in cytomegalovirus infection. Via MiXCR, TCRdb re-called the reads, giving one row per CDR3 protein. The sample contains some 270,000 distinct CDR3 sequences, about 17% of which appear only once. V and J are TRBV29-1 and TRBJ2-7; tentatively, D is TRBD2 (5 bases). The sequencing input was CD8+ T cells from PBMCs. The clonotype originates from a human donor in good health (CMV status not recorded). Some clones in this sample may be carry-over from other donors' samples. CDR3 protein: CSVESRGSYEQYF. CDR3 bases: TGCAGCGTTGAATCCCGGGGATCCTACGAGCAGTACTTC.